The entry below describes one T cell receptor beta chain. Sequenced by immunoSEQ multiplex PCR; TCRdb stores in-frame clones only, minus some. Among around 290,000 clones, around 90% were seen once, and the ten largest hold around 2%. The V and J ends lost 0 bases and 2 bases, in that order; junction bases with no gene match: 17. This CDR3 is 20 amino acids long. CDR1 SGDLS and CDR2 YYNGEE come from the germline V gene. This entry is derived from a study of blood T cell repertoires in COVID-19. Overall study: Whether acute or convalescent, the COVID-19 samples came from the United States, Italy and Spain. T cells, B-cell-depleted T cells, or PBMCs supplied cDNA or gDNA.

Clinical history reported by participants formed the basis on which cohorts were assigned. This sequence joins TRBV9 and TRBJ2-3; 8 positions agree with TRBD2. The clonotype comes from an older woman in a cohort exposed to, infected with or recovered from COVID-19 (not recorded which). The sequencing sample was made of PBMCs or T cells enriched from blood (not recorded which). CDR3 in DNA: TGTGCCAGCAGCGTAGGAAGGACTAGCCCTGACAGGACGGCCACAGATACGCAGTATTTT. As protein: CASSVGRTSPDRTATDTQYF.